This passage covers 14 T cell receptor beta chains from one sample sequenced in a study of cytomegalovirus exposure and HLA in healthy donors. Vbeta (60) and Jbeta (13) primers were used in the PCR. Here immunoSEQ multiplex PCR was the method, and the copy in TCRdb shows in-frame clones only, minus some. The repertoire holds under 150,000 clones, with 55% to 80% as singletons. The material sequenced was PBMCs. These TCRs come from a human donor in good health.

This sequence joins TRBV14 and TRBJ1-2; D gene ambiguous. CDR1 SGHDN and CDR2 FVKESK come from the germline V gene. CDR3 length: 14 amino acids. The V end was cut by 2 bases, the J end by 7 bases, with 14 bases between. CDR3 DNA: TGTGCCAGCAGCCAACGAACTTCGGGAGGTGGCTACACCTTC. Translated: CASSQRTSGGGYTF.

The chain recombines TRBV7-3 with TRBJ1-5; no clear D. Germline V gene sequence: CDR1 SGHTA, CDR2 FQGTGA. The CDR3 spans 15 residues. The germline V and J ends were trimmed by 0 bases and 2 bases, with 8 bases remaining between them. The CDR3 DNA reads TGTGCCAGCAGCTTAACGTTCGGAGGCAATCAGCCCCAGCATTTT. Amino acids: CASSLTFGGNQPQHF.

This chain connects TRBV11-1 to TRBJ2-1; D is unclear. Germline V gives CDR1 SGHAT, CDR2 FQDESV (reference sequence). The CDR3 spans 16 residues. V shed 4 bases and J shed 0 bases, with 13 bases lying between them. This CDR3 is CASSSVDWSSYNEQFF. In nucleotides, the CDR3 is TGTGCCAGCAGCTCAGTAGACTGGAGCTCCTACAATGAGCAGTTCTTC.

CDR3 bases: TGTGCCAGCACCCTCTCCGCCCCGGGGTTGAACGAGCAGTACTTC. Translating it yields CASTLSAPGLNEQYF. The genes are TRBV7-9 and TRBJ2-7; a weak D match, TRBD2 (5 bases). Trimming removed 7 bases from V and 5 bases from J, with 21 bases in between. The CDR3 length is 15 residues. The germline V gene encodes CDR1 SEHNR and CDR2 FQNEAQ (reference sequence).

The rearrangement links TRBV4-1 to TRBJ1-1; a weak D match, TRBD1 (5 bases). The germline V gene encodes CDR1 MGHRA and CDR2 YSYEKL. V was pared by 4 bases and J by 6 bases, with 15 bases between. The CDR3 runs to 14 residues. This CDR3 reads CASSPPLGDSEAFF. The CDR3 DNA sequence: TGCGCCAGCAGCCCACCTTTGGGGGACTCTGAAGCTTTCTTT.

This clone was observed a few times. The chain carries TRBV5-1 and TRBJ1-3; 7 bases align to TRBD1. The CDR3 runs to 17 residues. The germline V gene has CDR1 SGHRS and CDR2 YFSETQ. V shed 5 bases and J 3 bases; nucleotides not matched to a gene: 14. The CDR3 DNA reads as TGCGCCAGCAGAGATTCAGAGAGGGGGCTTTTTGGAAACACCATATATTTT. Protein: CASRDSERGLFGNTIYF. The full variable domain, in which reference TRBV5-1 and TRBJ1-3 provide the parts outside the CDR3, is KAGVTQTPRYLIKTRGQQVTLSCSPISGHRSVSWYQQTPGQGLQFLFEYFSETQRNKGNFPGRFSGRQFSNSRSEMNVSTLELGDSALYLCASRDSERGLFGNTIYFGEGSWLTVV.

This rearrangement joins TRBV5-6 to TRBJ1-6; D perhaps matches TRBD1 (6 bases). Germline CDR1 is SGHDT and CDR2 is YYEEEE. This CDR3 has 14 amino acids. V was pared by 6 bases and J by 10 bases, with 17 bases between. CDR3 in DNA: TGTGCCAGCAACTCGGGACACCTCGAATCACCCCTCCACTTT. Encoded protein: CASNSGHLESPLHF.

The gene calls are TRBV4-1 and TRBJ1-3, with 9 bases fitting TRBD1. The CDR3 runs to 18 residues. Germline-derived CDR1 and CDR2 are MGHRA and YSYEKL. V was pared by 1 base and J by 8 bases, with 15 bases of the junction left unmatched. The CDR3 nucleotides read TGCGCCAGCAGCCAAGTGGGCGGACCGGGACAGGGAATATACACCATATATTTT. Its protein product is CASSQVGGPGQGIYTIYF.

The chain combines TRBV15 with TRBJ2-7; D unclear. The length of the CDR3 is 14 residues. With 1 base removed from V and 0 bases from J, the gap between germline ends came to 7 bases. CDR1 and CDR2 from the germline V gene are LNHNV and YYDKDF (reference sequence). The CDR3 nucleotides are TGTGCCACCAGCAGAGTACAGAGCTCCTACGAGCAGTACTTC. This translates into CATSRVQSSYEQYF.

The chain recombines TRBV14 with TRBJ1-3, with a possible D match to TRBD1 (6 bases). Germline V gene lookup returns CDR1 SGHDN and CDR2 FVKESK. V lost 5 bases and J lost 4, with 18 bases in between. This CDR3 comprises 16 residues. In DNA, the CDR3 is TGTGCCAGCAGCTCCCACAGGGAAGGGGAAGGAAACACCATATATTTT. As protein: CASSSHREGEGNTIYF.

The rearrangement joins TRBV30 to TRBJ2-5; TRBD2 matches 13 bases. CDR1 and CDR2 (germline): GTSNPN, SVGIG (reference sequence). Trimming removed 0 bases from V and 5 bases from J; junction bases left unmatched: 9. This CDR3 contains 17 residues. The CDR3, as DNA: TGTGCCTGGAGTGTACGCCGGACTAGCGGGAGCATGGAGACCCAGTACTTC. Translated: CAWSVRRTSGSMETQYF.

Concerning this clone: Relative to the germline gene, one junction end is altered; a read error may explain this. The chain recombines TRBV9 with TRBJ2-1; D may be TRBD2 (6 bases). From germline, CDR1 is SGDLS and CDR2 YYNGEE. The length of the CDR3 is 15 residues. The DNA for the CDR3 is TGTGCCAGCAGCGCACTCACCGGGGCTAACGGGGGACTTCTCTTC. It specifies CASSALTGANGGLLF. Looking up the rest from reference TRBV9 and TRBJ2-1 gives the full variable domain: DSGVTQTPKHLITATGQRVTLRCSPRSGDLSVYWYQQSLDQGLQFLIQYYNGEERAKGNILERFSAQQFPDLHSELNLSSLELGDSALYFCASSALTGANGGLLFGPGTRLTVL.

The rearrangement uses TRBV5-4 and TRBJ2-2; the D is unclear. Germline CDR1 is SGHNT and CDR2 is YYREEE (reference sequence). V shed 4 bases and J shed 2 bases, with 9 bases lying between them. This CDR3 region has 14 residues. CDR3 loop: CASSVLRNTGELFF. DNA of the CDR3: TGTGCCAGCAGCGTCCTTAGAAACACCGGGGAGCTGTTTTTT.

V usage is TRBV7-9 and J usage is TRBJ2-3; D not resolved. The CDR3 has 14 residues. Germline assignment: CDR1 SEHNR and CDR2 FQNEAQ (reference sequence). With 8 bases removed from V and 3 bases from J, the gap between germline ends came to 15 bases. The CDR3 nucleotides are TGTGCCAGCGCGTGGAGCGATGGAACAGATACGCAGTATTTT. Its translation: CASAWSDGTDTQYF.